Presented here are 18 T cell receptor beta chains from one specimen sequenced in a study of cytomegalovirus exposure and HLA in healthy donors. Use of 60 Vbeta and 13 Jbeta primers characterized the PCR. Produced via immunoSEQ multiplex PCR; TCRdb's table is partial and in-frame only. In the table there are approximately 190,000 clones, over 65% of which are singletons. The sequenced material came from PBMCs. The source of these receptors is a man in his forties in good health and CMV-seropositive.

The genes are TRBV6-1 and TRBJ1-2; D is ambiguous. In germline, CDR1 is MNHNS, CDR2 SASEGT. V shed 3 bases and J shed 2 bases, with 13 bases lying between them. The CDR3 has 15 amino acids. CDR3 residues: CASSEGRQPNYGYTF. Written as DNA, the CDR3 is TGTGCCAGCAGTGAGGGCAGGCAACCAAACTATGGCTACACCTTC.

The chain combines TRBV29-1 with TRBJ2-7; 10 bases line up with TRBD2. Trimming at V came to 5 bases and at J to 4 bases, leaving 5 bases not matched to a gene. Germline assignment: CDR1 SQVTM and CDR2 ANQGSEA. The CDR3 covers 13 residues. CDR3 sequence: CSVRSGGAYEQYF. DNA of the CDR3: TGCAGCGTTCGGAGCGGGGGGGCGTACGAGCAGTACTTC.

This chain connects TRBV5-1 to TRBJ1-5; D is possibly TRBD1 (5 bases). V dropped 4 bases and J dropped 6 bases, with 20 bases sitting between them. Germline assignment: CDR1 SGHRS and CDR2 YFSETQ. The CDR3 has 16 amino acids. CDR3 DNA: TGCGCCAGCAGCAAGGTACCGGGTGCCGGGGGTCAGCCCCAGCATTTT. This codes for CASSKVPGAGGQPQHF.

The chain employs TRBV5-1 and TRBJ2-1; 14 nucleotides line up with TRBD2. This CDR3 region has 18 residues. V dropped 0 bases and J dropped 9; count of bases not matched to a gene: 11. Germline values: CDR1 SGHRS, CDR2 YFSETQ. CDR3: CASSLAPPGLAGDGEQFF. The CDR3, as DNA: TGCGCCAGCAGCTTGGCTCCACCGGGACTAGCGGGAGACGGTGAGCAGTTCTTC. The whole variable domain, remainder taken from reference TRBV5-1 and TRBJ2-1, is KAGVTQTPRYLIKTRGQQVTLSCSPISGHRSVSWYQQTPGQGLQFLFEYFSETQRNKGNFPGRFSGRQFSNSRSEMNVSTLELGDSALYLCASSLAPPGLAGDGEQFFGPGTRLTVL.

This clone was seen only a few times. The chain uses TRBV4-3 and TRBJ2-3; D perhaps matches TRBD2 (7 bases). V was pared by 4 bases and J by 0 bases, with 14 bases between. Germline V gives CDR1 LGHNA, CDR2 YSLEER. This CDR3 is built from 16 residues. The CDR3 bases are TGCGCCAGCAGCCCTCTTGGGGGGGCGAGCACAGATACGCAGTATTTT. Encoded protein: CASSPLGGASTDTQYF.

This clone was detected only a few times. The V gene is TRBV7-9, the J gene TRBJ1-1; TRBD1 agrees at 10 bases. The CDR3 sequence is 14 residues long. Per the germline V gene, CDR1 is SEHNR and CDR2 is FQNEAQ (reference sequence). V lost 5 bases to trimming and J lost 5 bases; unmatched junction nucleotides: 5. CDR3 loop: CASSPGTGATEAFF. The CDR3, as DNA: TGTGCCAGCAGCCCCGGGACAGGGGCGACTGAAGCTTTCTTT.

The CDR3 bases are TGCAGCGCAGCCGGACTAGCGGGGGGTGTAGAGACCCAGTACTTC. It specifies CSAAGLAGGVETQYF. The rearrangement uses TRBV29-1 and TRBJ2-5, with 14 nucleotides matching TRBD2. Germline-derived CDR1 and CDR2 are SQVTM and ANQGSEA. V was pared by 7 bases and J by 4 bases, with 8 bases of the junction left unmatched. This CDR3 spans 15 amino acids.

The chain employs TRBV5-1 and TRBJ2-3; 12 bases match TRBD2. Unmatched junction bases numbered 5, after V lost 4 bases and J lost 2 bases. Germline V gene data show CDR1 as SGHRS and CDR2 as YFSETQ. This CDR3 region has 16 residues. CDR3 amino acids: CASSRGTSGPTDTQYF. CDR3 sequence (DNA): TGCGCCAGCAGCCGCGGGACTAGCGGGCCCACAGATACGCAGTATTTT.

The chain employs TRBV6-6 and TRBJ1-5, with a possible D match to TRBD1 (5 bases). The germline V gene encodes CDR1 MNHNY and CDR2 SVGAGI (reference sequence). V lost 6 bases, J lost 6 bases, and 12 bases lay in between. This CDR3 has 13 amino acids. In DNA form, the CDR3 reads TGTGCCAGCAGGGGGCAGGTCAGTCAGCCCCAGCATTTT. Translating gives CASRGQVSQPQHF.

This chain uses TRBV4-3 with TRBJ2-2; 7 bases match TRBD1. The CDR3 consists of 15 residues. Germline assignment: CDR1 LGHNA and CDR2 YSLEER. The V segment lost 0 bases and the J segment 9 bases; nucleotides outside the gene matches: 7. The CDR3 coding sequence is TGCGCCAGCAGCCAAGATTTCGAAGGGGGCCGGGAGCTGTTTTTT. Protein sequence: CASSQDFEGGRELFF.

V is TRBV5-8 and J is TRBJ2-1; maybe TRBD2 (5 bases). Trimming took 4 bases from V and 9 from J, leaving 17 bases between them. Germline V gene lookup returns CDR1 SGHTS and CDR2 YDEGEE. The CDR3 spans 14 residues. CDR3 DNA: TGTGCCAGCAGCCCCTTCCGGGGAATTGGTGAGCAGTTCTTC. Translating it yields CASSPFRGIGEQFF. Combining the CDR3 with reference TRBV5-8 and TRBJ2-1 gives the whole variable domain EAGVTQSPTHLIKTRGQQATLRCSPISGHTSVYWYQQALGLGLQFLLWYDEGEERNRGNFPPRFSGRQFPNYSSELNVNALELEDSALYLCASSPFRGIGEQFFGPGTRLTVL.

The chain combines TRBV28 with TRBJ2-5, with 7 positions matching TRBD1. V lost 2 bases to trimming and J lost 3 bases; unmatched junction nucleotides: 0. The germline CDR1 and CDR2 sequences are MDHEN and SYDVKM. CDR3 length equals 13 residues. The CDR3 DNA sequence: TGTGCCAGCAGTTTACAGGGGGAAGAGACCCAGTACTTC. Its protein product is CASSLQGEETQYF.

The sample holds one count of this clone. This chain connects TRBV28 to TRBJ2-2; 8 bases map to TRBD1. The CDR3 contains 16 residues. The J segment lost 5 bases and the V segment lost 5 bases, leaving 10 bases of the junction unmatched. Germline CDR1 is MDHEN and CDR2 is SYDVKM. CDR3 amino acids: CASSPSSGGWTGELFF. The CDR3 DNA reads TGTGCCAGCAGTCCGTCTTCAGGGGGCTGGACCGGGGAGCTGTTTTTT.

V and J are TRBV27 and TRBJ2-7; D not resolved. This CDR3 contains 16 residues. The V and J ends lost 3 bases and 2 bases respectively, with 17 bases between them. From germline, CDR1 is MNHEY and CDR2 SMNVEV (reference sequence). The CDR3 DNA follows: TGTGCCAGCAGTTTTTTGGCGGCAGCTCAACCCTACGAGCAGTACTTC. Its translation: CASSFLAAAQPYEQYF.

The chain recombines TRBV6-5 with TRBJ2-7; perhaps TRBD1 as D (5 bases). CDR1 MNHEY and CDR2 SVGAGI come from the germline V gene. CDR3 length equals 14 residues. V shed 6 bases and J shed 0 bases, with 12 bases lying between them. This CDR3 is CASRTTVSSYEQYF. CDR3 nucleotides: TGTGCCAGCAGAACGACAGTTAGCTCCTACGAGCAGTACTTC.

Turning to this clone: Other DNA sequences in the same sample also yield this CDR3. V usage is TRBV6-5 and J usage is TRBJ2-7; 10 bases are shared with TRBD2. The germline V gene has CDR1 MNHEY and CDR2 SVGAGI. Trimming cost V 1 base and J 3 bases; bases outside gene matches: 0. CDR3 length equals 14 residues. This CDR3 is CASSYWTSGYEQYF. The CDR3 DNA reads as TGTGCCAGCAGTTACTGGACTAGCGGCTACGAGCAGTACTTC.

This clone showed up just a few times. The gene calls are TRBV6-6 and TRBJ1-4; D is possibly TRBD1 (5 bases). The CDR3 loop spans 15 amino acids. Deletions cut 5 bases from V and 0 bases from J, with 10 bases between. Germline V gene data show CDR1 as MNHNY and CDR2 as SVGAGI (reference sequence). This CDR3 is CASSNGGATNEKLFF. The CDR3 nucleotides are TGTGCCAGCAGTAACGGGGGGGCAACTAATGAAAAACTGTTTTTT.

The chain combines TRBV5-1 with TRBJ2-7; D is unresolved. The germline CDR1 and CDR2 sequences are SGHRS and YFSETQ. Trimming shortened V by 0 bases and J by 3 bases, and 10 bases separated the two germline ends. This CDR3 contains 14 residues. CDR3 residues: CASSLGVAGYEQYF. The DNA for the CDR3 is TGCGCCAGCAGCTTGGGCGTCGCCGGCTACGAGCAGTACTTC.